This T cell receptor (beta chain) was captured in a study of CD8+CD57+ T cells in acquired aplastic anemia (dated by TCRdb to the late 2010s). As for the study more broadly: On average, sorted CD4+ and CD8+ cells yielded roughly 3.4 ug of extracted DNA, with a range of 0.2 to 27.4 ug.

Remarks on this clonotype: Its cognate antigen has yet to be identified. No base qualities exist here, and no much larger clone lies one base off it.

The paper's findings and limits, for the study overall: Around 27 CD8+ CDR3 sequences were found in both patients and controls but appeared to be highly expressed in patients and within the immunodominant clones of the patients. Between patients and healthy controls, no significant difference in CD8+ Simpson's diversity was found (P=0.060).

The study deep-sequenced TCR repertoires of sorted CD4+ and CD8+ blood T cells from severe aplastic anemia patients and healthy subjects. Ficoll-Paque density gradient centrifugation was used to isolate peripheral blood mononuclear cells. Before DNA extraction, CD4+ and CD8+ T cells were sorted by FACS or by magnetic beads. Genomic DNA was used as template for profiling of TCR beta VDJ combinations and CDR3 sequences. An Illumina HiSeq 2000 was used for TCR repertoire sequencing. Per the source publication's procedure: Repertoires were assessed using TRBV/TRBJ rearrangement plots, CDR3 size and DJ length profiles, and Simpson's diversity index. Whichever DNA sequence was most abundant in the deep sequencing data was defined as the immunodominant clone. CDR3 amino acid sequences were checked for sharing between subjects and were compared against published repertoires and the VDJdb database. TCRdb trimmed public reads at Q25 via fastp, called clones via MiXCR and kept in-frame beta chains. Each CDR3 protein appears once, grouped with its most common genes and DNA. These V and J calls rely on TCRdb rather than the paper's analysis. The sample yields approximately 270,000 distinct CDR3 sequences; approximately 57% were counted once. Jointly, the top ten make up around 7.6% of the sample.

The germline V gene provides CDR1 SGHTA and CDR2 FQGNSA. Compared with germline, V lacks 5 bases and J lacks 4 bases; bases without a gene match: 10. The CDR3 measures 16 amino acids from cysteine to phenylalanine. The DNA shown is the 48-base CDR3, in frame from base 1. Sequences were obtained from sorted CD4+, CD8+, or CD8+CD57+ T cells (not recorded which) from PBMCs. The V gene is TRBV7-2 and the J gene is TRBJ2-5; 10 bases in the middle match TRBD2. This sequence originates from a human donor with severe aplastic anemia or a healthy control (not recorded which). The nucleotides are TGTGCCAGCAGCGGGAGCGGGAGGGCCGGAGGAGAGACCCAGTACTTC. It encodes CASSGSGRAGGETQYF.